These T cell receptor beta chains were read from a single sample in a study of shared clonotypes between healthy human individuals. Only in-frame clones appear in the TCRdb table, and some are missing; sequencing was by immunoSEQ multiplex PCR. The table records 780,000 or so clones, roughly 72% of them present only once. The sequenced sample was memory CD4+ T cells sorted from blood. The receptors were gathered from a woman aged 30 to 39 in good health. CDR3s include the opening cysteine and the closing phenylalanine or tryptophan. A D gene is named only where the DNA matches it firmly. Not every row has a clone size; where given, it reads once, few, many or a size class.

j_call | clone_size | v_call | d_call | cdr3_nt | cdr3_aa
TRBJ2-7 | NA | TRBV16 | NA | TGTGCCAGCAGCCCAATGACGGATACATACTACGAGCAGTACTTC | CASSPMTDTYYEQYF
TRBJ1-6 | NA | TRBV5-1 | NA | TGCGCCAGCAGCTCTGGGGTGGAGGGCTCACCCCTCCACTTT | CASSSGVEGSPLHF
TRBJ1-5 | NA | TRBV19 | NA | TGTGCCAGTAGTATTCCTAGCAATCAGCCCCAGCATTTT | CASSIPSNQPQHF
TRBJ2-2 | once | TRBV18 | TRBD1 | TGTGCCAGCTATCAACAGGGGGCGCACACCGGGGAGCTGTTTTTT | CASYQQGAHTGELFF
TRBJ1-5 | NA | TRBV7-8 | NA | TGTGCCAGCAGCCCCGACAGCTTCAATCAGCCCCAGCATTTT | CASSPDSFNQPQHF
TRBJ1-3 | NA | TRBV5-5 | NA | TGTGCCAGCAGCTTAGGGTACAGGACCTACTCTGGAAACACCATATATTTT | CASSLGYRTYSGNTIYF
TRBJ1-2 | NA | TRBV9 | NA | TGTGCCAGCAGCGTAGGGGGGCGAGATAATGTTGGCTACACCTTC | CASSVGGRDNVGYTF
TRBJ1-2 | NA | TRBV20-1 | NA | TGCAGTGCTAGGGGAGGACGAAACACCTTC | CSARGGRNTF
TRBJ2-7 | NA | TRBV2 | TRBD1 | TGTGCCAGCAGCCAGGGACAGGGAATTGTCTTGGGGGAGCAGTACTTC | CASSQGQGIVLGEQYF
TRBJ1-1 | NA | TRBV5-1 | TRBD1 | TGCGCCAGCAGCCTTGGGACAGACACTGAAGCTTTCTTT | CASSLGTDTEAFF
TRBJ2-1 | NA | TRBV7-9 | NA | TGTGCCAGTAGTCTTACCTACAATGAGCAGTTCTTC | CASSLTYNEQFF
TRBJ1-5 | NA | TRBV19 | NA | TGTGCCAGTAGTATTTCTCACACTAGCAATCAGCCCCAGCATTTT | CASSISHTSNQPQHF
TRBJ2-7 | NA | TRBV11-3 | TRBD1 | TGTGCCAGCAGCTCTGGACAGGGTATGGACTACGAGCAGTACTTC | CASSSGQGMDYEQYF
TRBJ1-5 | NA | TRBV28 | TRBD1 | TGTGCCTCCCGGGACAGGCTTTCCAATCAGCCCCAGCATTTT | CASRDRLSNQPQHF
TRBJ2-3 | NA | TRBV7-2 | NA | TGTGCCAGCAGCTTAGTCGGGACTGCGAGGGCAGATACGCAGTATTTT | CASSLVGTARADTQYF
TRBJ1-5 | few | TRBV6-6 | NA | TGTGCCAGCAGTTACTCGAGCAAAGGTCAGCCCCAGCATTTT | CASSYSSKGQPQHF
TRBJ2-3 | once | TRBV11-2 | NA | TGTGCCAGCAGCTTGGGCAGGGTAACAGATACGCAGTATTTT | CASSLGRVTDTQYF
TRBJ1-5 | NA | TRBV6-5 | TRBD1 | TGTGCCAGCAAGAAACAGGGGTTGGGCAATCAGCCCCAGCATTTT | CASKKQGLGNQPQHF
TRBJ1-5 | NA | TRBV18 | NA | TGTGCCAGCTCGTCAGGAATGGGGGGCTATCAGCCCCAGCATTTT | CASSSGMGGYQPQHF
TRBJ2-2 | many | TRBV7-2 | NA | TGTGCCAGCAGTCGAGCGCCCCGTACCGGGGAGCTGTTTTTT | CASSRAPRTGELFF
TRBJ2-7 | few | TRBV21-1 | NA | TGTGCCAGCCGCGGGACAGGGGTCCACGAGCAGTACTTC | CASRGTGVHEQYF
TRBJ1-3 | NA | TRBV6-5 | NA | TGTGCCAGCAGTTGGGAGCTCGGCTCTGGAAACACCATATATTTT | CASSWELGSGNTIYF
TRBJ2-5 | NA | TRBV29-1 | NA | TGCAGCGCCTGTGTGGGGGTCCAAGAGACCCAGTACTTC | CSACVGVQETQYF
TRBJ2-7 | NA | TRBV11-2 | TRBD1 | TGTGCCAGCAGCGCCGGGACAGGGGACTACGAGCAGTACTTC | CASSAGTGDYEQYF
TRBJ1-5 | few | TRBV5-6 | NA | TGTGCCAGCAGCTTACAGGGTGGGCAGCCCCAGCATTTT | CASSLQGGQPQHF
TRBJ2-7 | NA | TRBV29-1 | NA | TGCAGCGCTCGAAAATACAGGGAACCTACCTACGAGCAGTACTTC | CSARKYREPTYEQYF
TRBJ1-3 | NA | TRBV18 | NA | TGTGCCAGCTCAAATGGAAACACCATATATTTT | CASSNGNTIYF
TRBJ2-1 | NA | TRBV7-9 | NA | TGTGCCAGCAGGCAGCACAGCCGAGGGGATGAGCAGTTCTTC | CASRQHSRGDEQFF
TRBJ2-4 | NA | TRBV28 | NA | TGTGCCAGCACCGACGCTGAATTAGCCAAAAACATTCAGTACTTC | CASTDAELAKNIQYF
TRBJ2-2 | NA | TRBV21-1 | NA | TGTGCCAGCACCTCAAAGGGAGTTGAGACAGGGGCTTGCGGGGAGCTGTTTTTT | CASTSKGVETGACGELFF
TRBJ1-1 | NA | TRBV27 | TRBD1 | TGTGCCAGCAGTCCCCACAGGGGGCGTACTGAAGCTTTCTTT | CASSPHRGRTEAFF
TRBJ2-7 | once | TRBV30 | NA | TGTGCCTGGAGTGGGGAGAGGTACGAGCAGTACTTC | CAWSGERYEQYF
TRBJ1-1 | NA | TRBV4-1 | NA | TGCGCCAGCAGCCGGACAGTGATCACTGAAGCTTTCTTT | CASSRTVITEAFF
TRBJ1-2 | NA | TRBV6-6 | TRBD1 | TGTGCCAGCAGCGAGGGACAGCTCCAGGGATATGGCTACACCTTC | CASSEGQLQGYGYTF
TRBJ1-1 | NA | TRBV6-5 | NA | TGTGCCAGCAGTAACAGGGAAGGGGCTTTCTTT | CASSNREGAFF
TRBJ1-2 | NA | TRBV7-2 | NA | TGTGCCAGCAGCTTAGACCCAACTCGAGCTAACTATGGCTACACCTTC | CASSLDPTRANYGYTF
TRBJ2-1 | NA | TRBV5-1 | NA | TGCGCCAGCAGCTACGGGAGTGATAATGAGCAGTTCTTC | CASSYGSDNEQFF
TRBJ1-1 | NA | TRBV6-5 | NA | TGTGCCAGCAGTTACTCGAACAGACCTACTGAAGCTTTCTTT | CASSYSNRPTEAFF
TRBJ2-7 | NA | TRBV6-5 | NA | TGTGCCAGCAGTTACCGTCCCCCCAGGTTCGCCTACGAGCAGTACTTC | CASSYRPPRFAYEQYF
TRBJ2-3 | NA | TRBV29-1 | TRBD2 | TGCAGCGTTGAAAGGGCTAGCGGGAGCACAGATACGCAGTATTTT | CSVERASGSTDTQYF
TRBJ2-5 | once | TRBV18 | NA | TGTGCCAGCTCAGAACACCCGGGGTCAGGGGAGACCCAGTACTTC | CASSEHPGSGETQYF
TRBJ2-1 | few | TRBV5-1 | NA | TGCGCCAGCAGCTTGGGCGGGGATTACAATGAGCAGTTCTTC | CASSLGGDYNEQFF
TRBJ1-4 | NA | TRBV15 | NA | TGTGCCACCAGCAGAGATAGGGGAATCGGTGAAAAACTGTTTTTT | CATSRDRGIGEKLFF